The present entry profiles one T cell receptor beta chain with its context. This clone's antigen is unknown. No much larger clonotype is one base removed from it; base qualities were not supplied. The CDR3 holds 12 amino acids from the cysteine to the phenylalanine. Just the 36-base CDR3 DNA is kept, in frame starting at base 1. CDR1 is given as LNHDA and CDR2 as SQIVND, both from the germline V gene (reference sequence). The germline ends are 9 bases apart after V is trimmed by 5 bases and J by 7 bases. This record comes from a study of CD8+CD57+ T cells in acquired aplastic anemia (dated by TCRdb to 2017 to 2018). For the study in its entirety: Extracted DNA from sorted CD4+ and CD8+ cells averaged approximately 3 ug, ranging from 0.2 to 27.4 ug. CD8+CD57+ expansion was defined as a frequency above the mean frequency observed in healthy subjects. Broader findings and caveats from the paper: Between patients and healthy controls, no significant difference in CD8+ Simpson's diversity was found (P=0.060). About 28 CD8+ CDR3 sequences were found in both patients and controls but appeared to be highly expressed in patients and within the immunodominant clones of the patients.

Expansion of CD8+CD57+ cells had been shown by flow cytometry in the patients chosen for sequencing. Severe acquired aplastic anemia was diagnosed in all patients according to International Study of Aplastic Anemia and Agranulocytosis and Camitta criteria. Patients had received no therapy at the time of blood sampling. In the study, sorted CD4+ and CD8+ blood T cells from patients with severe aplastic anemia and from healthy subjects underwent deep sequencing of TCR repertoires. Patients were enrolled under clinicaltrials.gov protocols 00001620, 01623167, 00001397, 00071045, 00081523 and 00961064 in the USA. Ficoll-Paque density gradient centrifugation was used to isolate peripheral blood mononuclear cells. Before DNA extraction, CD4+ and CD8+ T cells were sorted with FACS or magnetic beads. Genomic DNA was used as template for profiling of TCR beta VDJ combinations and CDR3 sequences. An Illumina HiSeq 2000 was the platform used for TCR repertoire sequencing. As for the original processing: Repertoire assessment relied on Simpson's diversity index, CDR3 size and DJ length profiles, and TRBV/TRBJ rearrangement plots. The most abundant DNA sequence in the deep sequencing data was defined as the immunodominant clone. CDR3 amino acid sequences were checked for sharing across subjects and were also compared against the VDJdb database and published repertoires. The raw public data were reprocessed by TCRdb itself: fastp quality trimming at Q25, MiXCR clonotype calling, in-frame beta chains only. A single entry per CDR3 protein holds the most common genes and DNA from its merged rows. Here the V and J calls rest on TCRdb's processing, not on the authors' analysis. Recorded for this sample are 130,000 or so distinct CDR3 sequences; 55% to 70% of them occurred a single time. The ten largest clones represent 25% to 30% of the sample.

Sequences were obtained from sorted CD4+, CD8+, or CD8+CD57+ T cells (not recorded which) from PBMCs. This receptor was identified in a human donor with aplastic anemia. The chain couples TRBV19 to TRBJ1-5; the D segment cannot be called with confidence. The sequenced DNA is TGTGCCAGTAGTCTTGGGGAGCAGCCCCAGCATTTT. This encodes CASSLGEQPQHF.